The following is a T cell receptor beta chain sequence with its context. The antigen remains undetermined. The sample belongs to a study of CXCR3-negative and CXCR3-positive naive CD8 T cells. On the study more broadly: Roughly 1.5 +/- 0.3 million TRB reads came from each library, giving some 140 million in total. Study outcomes and limitations: Researchers reported similar TRBV-TRBJ usage in naive CXCR3-negative and CXCR3-positive cells, though memory differed. High diversity, comparable across both naive subsets, contrasted with much lower diversity in memory CD8+ cells.

Investigators sorted each CD8+ T cell subset in triplicate, taking some 300,000 cells each time. Preparation of TRB cDNA libraries relied on 5' RACE carrying UMI labels. Using the 5' RACE reads, TCRdb records one entry per CDR3 protein without DNA. The listing records 55,000 to 65,000 distinct CDR3 sequences. Germline V lookup: CDR1 DFQATT, CDR2 SNEGSKA (reference sequence). The CDR3 spans 17 residues. The V call is TRBV20-1, the J call TRBJ1-1. The sequencing input was naive CXCR3- CD8+ T cells from blood. Subset meaning: CD45RO-CCR7+CD27+CD95- naive CD8+ T cells lacking CXCR3 (TNR3-). This sequence was found in a human donor in good health. Some clones in this sample may be carry-over from other donors' samples. CDR3 protein: CSARSQRTEELSTEAFF.